One and the same sample provided the 10 T cell receptor beta chains below, sequenced in a study of cytotoxic CD8 clonotypes in ibrutinib-treated CLL. Only in-frame clones appear in the TCRdb table, and some are missing; sequencing was by immunoSEQ multiplex PCR. The table records approximately 100,000 clones, 78% of them present only once. Source: PBMCs, taken after 12 months of ibrutinib treatment. These receptor sequences come from a human donor with chronic lymphocytic leukemia.

J is TRBJ2-1 and V is TRBV28; 10 bases are a match to TRBD2. Germline V CDR1 and CDR2: MDHEN, SYDVKM. V lost 2 bases to trimming and J lost 5 bases; unmatched junction nucleotides: 3. The CDR3 totals 15 residues. The CDR3 region has the DNA TGTGCCAGCAGTTTAGGACTAGCGGAGAACAATGAGCAGTTCTTC. Translation gives CASSLGLAENNEQFF. The complete variable domain, with remaining parts taken from reference TRBV28 and TRBJ2-1, reads DVKVTQSSRYLVKRTGEKVFLECVQDMDHENMFWYRQDPGLGLRLIYFSYDVKMKEKGDIPEGYSVSREKKERFSLILESASTNQTSMYLCASSLGLAENNEQFFGPGTRLTVL.

This chain uses TRBV11-1 with TRBJ1-4, with D uncertain. The CDR3 length is 15 residues. V was trimmed by 5 bases and J by 5 bases, leaving 15 bases between them. CDR1 and CDR2 (germline): SGHAT, FQDESV (reference sequence). The chain's CDR3 is CASSLALTGNEKLFF. CDR3 bases: TGTGCCAGCAGCCTCGCGCTAACGGGGAATGAAAAACTGTTTTTT.

V gene TRBV5-1 combines with J gene TRBJ2-1; D may correspond to TRBD1 or TRBD2 (5 bases each). Trimming removed 0 bases from V and 9 bases from J, with 10 bases in between. The CDR3 runs to 13 residues. CDR1 and CDR2 (germline): SGHRS, YFSETQ. CDR3 residues: CASSLVGDREQFF. The CDR3 bases are TGCGCCAGCAGCTTGGTAGGGGACCGTGAGCAGTTCTTC.

This clone was recorded only once. The CDR3 DNA follows: TGTGCCAGTAGTGTTGACAGGGGGCTCAATCAGCCCCAGCATTTT. As protein: CASSVDRGLNQPQHF. The rearrangement joins TRBV19 to TRBJ1-5; 10 nucleotides line up with TRBD1. The CDR3 runs 15 residues. Germline trimming cut 5 bases from V and 3 bases from J; bases unmatched to any gene: 4. In germline, CDR1 is LNHDA, CDR2 SQIVND (reference sequence).

This clone appeared once. The rearrangement links TRBV4-2 to TRBJ2-7, with D possibly being TRBD2 (5 bases). The ends were cut back, 4 bases at V and 1 base at J, with 14 bases in the middle. CDR1 is LGHNA, CDR2 YNFKEQ, per germline. The CDR3 contains 15 residues. The CDR3 protein is CASSPNPRGSYEQYF. The CDR3 nucleotides are TGTGCCAGCAGCCCAAATCCACGGGGTTCCTACGAGCAGTACTTC.

The count of this clone is one. The rearrangement uses TRBV2 and TRBJ1-2; no definite D call. CDR1 SNHLY and CDR2 FYNNEI come from the germline V gene. CDR3 length equals 13 residues. Trimming shortened V by 2 bases and J by 8 bases, and 12 bases separated the two germline ends. CDR3 DNA sequence: TGTGCCAGCAGTGAACAGGCGTGGGAAGGCTACACCTTC. Encoded protein: CASSEQAWEGYTF.

This clone was detected only once. The chain combines TRBV12-2 with TRBJ2-1; no check of the table's D call, TRBD1, against the DNA was made. TRBV12-2 is deemed a pseudogene. The CDR3 extends over 16 amino acids. The DNA of the CDR3 is TGTGCAAGTCGCTTAGGGACAGATTTTTCCTACAATGAGCAGTTCTTC. Translating it yields CASRLGTDFSYNEQFF.

J is TRBJ2-1 and V is TRBV19; D remains unclear. In germline, CDR1 is LNHDA, CDR2 SQIVND (reference sequence). The CDR3 contains 12 residues. Between the trimmed V and J ends, which lost 1 base and 15 bases, there was a span of 13 bases. DNA of the CDR3: TGTGCCAGTAGTATAGTTCCCTGGACCCCGTTCTTC. Protein product: CASSIVPWTPFF.

The V gene is TRBV28, the J gene TRBJ2-6; D remains unclear. The germline V gene has CDR1 MDHEN and CDR2 SYDVKM. CDR3 length equals 18 residues. The ends were cut back, 6 bases at V and 0 bases at J, with 18 bases in the middle. The CDR3 reads CASSPPRRPSSGANVLTF. CDR3 nucleotide sequence: TGTGCCAGCAGCCCCCCCCGCAGACCGAGCTCTGGGGCCAACGTCCTGACTTTC.

The gene calls are TRBV6-6 and TRBJ1-1; possible D gene TRBD1, 5 bases. The CDR3 loop spans 15 amino acids. Trimming stripped 6 bases from V and 1 base from J, with 15 bases between. Looked up from germline, CDR1 is MNHNY and CDR2 is SVGAGI (reference sequence). In nucleotides, the CDR3 is TGTGCCAGCAGCCGGCAGGGTAGTACGAACACTGAAGCTTTCTTT. Translation gives CASSRQGSTNTEAFF.